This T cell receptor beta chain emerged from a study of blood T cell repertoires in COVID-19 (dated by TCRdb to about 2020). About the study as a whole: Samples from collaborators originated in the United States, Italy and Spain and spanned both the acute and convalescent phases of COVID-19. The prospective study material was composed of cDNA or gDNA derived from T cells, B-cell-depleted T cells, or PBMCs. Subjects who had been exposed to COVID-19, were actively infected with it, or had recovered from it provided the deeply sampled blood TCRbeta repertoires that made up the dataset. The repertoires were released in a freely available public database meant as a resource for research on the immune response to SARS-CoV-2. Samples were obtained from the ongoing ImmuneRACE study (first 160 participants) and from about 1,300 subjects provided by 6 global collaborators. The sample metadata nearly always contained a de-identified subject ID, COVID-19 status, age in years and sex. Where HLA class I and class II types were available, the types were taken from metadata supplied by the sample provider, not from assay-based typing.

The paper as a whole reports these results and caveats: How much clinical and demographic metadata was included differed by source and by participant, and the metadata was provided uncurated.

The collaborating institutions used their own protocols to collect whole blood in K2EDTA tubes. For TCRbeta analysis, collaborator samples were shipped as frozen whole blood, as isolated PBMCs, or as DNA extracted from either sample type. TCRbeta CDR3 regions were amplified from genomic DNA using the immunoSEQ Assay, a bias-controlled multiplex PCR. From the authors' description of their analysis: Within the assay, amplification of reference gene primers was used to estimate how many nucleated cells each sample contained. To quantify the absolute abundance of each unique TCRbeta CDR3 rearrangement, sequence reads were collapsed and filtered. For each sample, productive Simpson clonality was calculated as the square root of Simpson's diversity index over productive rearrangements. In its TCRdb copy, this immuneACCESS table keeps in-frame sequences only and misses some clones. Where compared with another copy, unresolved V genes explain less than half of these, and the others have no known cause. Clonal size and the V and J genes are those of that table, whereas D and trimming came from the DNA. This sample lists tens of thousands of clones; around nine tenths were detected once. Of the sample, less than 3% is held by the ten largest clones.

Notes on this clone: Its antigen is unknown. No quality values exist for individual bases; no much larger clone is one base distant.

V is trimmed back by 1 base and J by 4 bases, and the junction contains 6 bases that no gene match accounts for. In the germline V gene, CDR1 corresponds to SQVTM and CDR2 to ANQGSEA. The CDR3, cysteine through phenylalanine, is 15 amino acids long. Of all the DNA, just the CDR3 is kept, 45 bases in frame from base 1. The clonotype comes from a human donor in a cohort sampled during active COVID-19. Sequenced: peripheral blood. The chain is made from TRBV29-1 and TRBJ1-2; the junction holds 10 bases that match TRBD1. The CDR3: CSVEVGTGEGYGYTF. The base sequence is TGCAGCGTTGAAGTGGGGACAGGGGAGGGCTATGGCTACACCTTC.